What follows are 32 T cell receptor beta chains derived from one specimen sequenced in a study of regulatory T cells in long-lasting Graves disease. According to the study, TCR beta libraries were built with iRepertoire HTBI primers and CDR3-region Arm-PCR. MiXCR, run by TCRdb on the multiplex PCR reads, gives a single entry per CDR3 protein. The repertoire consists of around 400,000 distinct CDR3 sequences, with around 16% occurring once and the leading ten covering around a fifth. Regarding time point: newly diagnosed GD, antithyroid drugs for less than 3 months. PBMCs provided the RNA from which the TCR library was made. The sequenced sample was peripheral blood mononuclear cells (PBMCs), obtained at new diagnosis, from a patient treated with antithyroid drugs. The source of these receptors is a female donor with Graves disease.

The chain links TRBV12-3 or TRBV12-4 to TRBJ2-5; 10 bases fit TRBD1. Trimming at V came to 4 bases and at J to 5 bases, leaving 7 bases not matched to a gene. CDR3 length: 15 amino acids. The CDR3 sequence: CASSSTGGGGETQYF. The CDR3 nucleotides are TGTGCCAGCAGTTCGACAGGGGGCGGAGGCGAGACCCAGTACTTC.

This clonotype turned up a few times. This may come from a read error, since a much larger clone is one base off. CDR3 DNA: TGCGCCAGCAGCCAAGCCGGGACTAGCTTCGACAATGAGCAGTACTTC. Translated: CASSQAGTSFDNEQYF. The rearrangement links TRBV4-1 to TRBJ2-1; 9 nucleotides line up with TRBD2. The J call may be mistaken, given a closer DNA end match to TRBJ2-7. The CDR3 spans 16 residues. The germline V gene encodes CDR1 MGHRA and CDR2 YSYEKL.

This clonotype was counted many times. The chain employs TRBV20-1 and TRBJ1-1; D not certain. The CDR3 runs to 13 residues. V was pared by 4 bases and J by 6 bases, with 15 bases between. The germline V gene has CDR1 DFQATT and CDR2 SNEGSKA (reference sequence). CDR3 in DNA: TGCAGTGCTAAAGGCGGACTGTCCGCTGAAGCTTTCTTT. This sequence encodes CSAKGGLSAEAFF.

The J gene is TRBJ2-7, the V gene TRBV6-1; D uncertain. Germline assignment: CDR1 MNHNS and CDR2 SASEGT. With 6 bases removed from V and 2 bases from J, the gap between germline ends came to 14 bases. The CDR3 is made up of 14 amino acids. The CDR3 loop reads CASRTPRATYEQYF. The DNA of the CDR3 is TGTGCCAGCAGGACCCCTCGGGCAACCTACGAGCAGTACTTC.

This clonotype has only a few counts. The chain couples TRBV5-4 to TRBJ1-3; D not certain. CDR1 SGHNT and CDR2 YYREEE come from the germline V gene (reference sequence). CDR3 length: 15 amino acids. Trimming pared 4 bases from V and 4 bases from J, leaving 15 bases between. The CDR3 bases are TGTGCCAGCAGCCAGGACCGATGGCCCGGAAACACCATATATTTT. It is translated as CASSQDRWPGNTIYF.

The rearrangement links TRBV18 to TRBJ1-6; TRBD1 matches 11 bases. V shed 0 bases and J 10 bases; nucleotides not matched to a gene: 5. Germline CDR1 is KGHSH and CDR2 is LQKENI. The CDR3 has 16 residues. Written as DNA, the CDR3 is TGTGCCAGCTCACCACCCGGACAGGGGGCGGAATCACCCCTCCACTTT. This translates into CASSPPGQGAESPLHF.

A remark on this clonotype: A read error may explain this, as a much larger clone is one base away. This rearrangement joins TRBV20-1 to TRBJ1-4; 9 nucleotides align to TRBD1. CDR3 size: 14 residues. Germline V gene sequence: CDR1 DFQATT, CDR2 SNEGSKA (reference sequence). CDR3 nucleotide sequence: TGCAGTGCTATCCCGGGACAGGGTCGGGAAAAACCGTTTTTT. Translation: CSAIPGQGREKPFF.

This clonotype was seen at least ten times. CDR3 loop: CASSPALGGAQFF. Here the CDR3 DNA reads TGTGCCAGCAGCCCCGCCTTGGGGGGCGCGCAGTTCTTC. V gene TRBV11-2 combines with J gene TRBJ2-5; D may correspond to TRBD1 or TRBD2 (6 bases each). The end of the DNA fits TRBJ2-1 better, so the J call may be wrong. This CDR3 region has 13 residues. From germline, CDR1 is SGHAT and CDR2 FQNNGV.

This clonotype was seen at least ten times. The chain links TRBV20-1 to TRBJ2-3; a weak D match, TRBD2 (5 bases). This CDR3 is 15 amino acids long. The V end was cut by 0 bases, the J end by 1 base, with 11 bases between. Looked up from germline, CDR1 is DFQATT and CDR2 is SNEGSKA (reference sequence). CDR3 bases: TGCAGTGCTAGAGATAGGACTTATCGCACAGATACGCAGTATTTT. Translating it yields CSARDRTYRTDTQYF.

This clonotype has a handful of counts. The CDR3 bases are TGTGCCACCGTCCCCGGAGGGGCAGGGGAGCAGTACTTC. Its protein is CATVPGGAGEQYF. The rearrangement joins TRBV27 to TRBJ2-7; possibly TRBD2 for D (6 bases). Per germline, CDR1 MNHEY and CDR2 SMNVEV (reference sequence). This CDR3 contains 13 residues. The V end was cut by 10 bases, the J end by 7 bases, with 20 bases between.

The CDR3 sequence is CASSLSPGTQNGYTF. In DNA, the CDR3 is TGCGCCAGCAGCTTATCCCCCGGGACGCAGAATGGCTACACCTTC. The rearrangement uses TRBV5-1 and TRBJ1-2, with D perhaps matching TRBD1 (5 bases). Germline V gives CDR1 SGHRS, CDR2 YFSETQ. This CDR3 is built from 15 residues. Trimming left V 2 bases short and J 6 bases short, with 17 bases between.

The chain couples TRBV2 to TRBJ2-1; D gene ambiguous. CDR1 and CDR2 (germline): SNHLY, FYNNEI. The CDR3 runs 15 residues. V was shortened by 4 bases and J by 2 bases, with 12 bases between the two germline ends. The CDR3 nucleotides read TGTGCCAGCAGTGGGGAAGCTGGCCCCTACAATGAGCAGTTCTTC. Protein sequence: CASSGEAGPYNEQFF.

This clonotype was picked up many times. This chain's CDR3 is CAILSSYNEQFF. CDR3 DNA sequence: TGTGCCATCCTAAGCTCCTACAATGAGCAGTTCTTC. The chain joins TRBV27 to TRBJ2-1; D call uncertain. Germline V gene sequence: CDR1 MNHEY, CDR2 SMNVEV (reference sequence). The CDR3 runs 12 residues. The V end lost 10 bases, the J end lost 0 bases, and 7 bases lay between the germline ends.

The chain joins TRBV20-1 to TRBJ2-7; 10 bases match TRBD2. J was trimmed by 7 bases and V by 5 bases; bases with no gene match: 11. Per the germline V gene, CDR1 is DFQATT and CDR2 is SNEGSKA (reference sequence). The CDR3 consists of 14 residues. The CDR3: CSAGSGRASGEQYF. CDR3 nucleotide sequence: TGCAGTGCTGGGAGCGGGAGGGCGTCTGGGGAGCAGTACTTC.

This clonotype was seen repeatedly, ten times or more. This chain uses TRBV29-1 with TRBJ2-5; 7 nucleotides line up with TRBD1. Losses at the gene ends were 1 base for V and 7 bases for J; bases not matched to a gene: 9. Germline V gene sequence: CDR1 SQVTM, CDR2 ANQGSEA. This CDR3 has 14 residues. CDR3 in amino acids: CSVEGQGAVGTQYF. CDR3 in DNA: TGCAGCGTTGAAGGACAGGGAGCCGTCGGGACCCAGTACTTC.

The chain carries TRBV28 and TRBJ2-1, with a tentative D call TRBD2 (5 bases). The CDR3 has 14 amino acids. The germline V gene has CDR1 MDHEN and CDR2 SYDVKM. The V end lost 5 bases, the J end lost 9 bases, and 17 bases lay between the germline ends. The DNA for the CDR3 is TGTGCCAGCAGTGAAATGGCTAGCAGACTTGAGCAGTTCTTC. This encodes CASSEMASRLEQFF.

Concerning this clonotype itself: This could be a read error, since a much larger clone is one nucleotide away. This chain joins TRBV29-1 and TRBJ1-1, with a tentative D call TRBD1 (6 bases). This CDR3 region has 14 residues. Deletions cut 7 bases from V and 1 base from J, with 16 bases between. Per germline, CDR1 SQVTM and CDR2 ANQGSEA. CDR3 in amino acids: CSAGRPTGNTEAFF. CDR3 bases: TGCAGCGCGGGCCGCCCGACAGGGAACACTGAAGCTTTCTTT.

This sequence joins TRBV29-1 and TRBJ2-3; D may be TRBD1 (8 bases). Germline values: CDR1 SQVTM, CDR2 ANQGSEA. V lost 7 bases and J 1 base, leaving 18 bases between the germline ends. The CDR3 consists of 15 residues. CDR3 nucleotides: TGCAGCGCCCGACCCACAGGGGGGGGCACAGATACGCAGTATTTT. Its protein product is CSARPTGGGTDTQYF.

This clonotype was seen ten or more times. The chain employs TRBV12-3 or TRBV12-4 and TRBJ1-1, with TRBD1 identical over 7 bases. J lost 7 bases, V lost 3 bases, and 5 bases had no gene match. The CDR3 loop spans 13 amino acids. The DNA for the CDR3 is TGTGCCAGCAGTTTTGGAGGGGGCAATGAAGCTTTCTTT. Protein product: CASSFGGGNEAFF.

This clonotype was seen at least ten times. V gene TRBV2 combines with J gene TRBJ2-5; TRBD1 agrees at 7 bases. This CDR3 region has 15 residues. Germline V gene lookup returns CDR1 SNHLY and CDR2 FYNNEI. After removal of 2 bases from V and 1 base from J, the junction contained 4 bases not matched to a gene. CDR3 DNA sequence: TGTGCCAGCAGTGAAAGGGACAGCCGCCAAGAGACCCAGTACTTC. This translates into CASSERDSRQETQYF. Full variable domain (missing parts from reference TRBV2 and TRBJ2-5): EPEVTQTPSHQVTQMGQEVILRCVPISNHLYFYWYRQILGQKVEFLVSFYNNEISEKSEIFDDQFSVERPDGSNFTLKIRSTKLEDSAMYFCASSERDSRQETQYFGPGTRLLVL.

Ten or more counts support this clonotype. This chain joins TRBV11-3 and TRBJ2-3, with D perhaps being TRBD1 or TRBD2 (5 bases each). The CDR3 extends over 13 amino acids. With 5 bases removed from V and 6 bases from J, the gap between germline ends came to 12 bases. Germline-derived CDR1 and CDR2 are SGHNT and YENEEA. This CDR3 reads CASSAWDGDTQYF. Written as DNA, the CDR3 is TGTGCCAGCAGCGCATGGGACGGGGATACGCAGTATTTT.

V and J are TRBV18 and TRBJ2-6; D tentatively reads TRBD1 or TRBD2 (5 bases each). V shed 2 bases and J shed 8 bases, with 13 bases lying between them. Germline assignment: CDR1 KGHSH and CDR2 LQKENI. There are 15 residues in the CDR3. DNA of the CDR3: TGTGCCAGCTCACCAACCGGGACGCCCTCCAACGTCCTGACTTTC. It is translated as CASSPTGTPSNVLTF.

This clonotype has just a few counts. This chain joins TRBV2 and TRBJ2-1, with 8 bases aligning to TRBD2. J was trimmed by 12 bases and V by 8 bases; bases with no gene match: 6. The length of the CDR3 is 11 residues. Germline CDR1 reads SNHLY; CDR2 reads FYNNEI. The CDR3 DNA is TGTGCCAGCGGGGAGGGGACTAGGCAGTTCTTC. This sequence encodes CASGEGTRQFF.

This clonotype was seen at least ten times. CDR3 sequence: CAGERGQANEKLFF. Here the CDR3 DNA reads TGTGCCGGCGAAAGGGGGCAGGCTAATGAAAAACTGTTTTTT. This chain uses TRBV28 with TRBJ1-4; 7 bases agree with TRBD1. Germline V gene lookup returns CDR1 MDHEN and CDR2 SYDVKM. Trimming took 11 bases from V and 3 from J; bases not matched to a gene: 9. The CDR3 loop spans 14 amino acids.

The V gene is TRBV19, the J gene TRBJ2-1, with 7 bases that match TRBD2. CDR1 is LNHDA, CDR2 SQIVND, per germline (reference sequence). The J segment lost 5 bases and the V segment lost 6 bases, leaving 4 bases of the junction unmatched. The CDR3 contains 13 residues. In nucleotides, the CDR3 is TGTGCCAGTAGAGGGGCGGGGGACAATGAGCAGTTCTTC. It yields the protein CASRGAGDNEQFF.

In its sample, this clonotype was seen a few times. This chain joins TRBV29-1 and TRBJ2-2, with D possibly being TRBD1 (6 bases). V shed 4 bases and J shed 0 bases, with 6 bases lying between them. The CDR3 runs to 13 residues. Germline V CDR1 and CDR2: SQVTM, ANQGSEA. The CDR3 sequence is CSVGTANTGELFF. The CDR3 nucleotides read TGCAGCGTTGGGACAGCGAACACCGGGGAGCTGTTTTTT.

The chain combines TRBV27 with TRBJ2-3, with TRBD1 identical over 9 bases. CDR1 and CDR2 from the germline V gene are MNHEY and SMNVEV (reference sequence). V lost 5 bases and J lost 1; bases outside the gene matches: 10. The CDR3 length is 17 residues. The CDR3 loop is CASSASGTGRGTDTQYF. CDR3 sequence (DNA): TGTGCCAGCAGTGCTTCGGGGACAGGGAGGGGCACAGATACGCAGTATTTT.

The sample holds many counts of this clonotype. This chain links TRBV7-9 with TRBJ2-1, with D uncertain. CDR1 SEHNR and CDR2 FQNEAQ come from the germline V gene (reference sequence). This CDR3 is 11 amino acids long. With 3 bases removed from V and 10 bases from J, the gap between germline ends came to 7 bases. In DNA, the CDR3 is TGTGCCAGCAGCTTGTTTATCGAGCAGTTCTTC. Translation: CASSLFIEQFF.

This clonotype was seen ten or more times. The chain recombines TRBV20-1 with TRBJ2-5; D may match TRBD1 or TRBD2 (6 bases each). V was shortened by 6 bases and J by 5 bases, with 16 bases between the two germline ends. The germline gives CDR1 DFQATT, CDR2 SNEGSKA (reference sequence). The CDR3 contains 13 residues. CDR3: CSAHRGGPETQYF. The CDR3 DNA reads TGCAGTGCGCATAGAGGGGGGCCGGAGACCCAGTACTTC.

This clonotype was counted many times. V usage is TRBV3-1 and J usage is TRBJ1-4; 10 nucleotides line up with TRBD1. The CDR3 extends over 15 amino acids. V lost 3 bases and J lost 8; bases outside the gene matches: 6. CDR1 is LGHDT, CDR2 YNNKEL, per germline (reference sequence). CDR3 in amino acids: CASSQTGGAREKLFF. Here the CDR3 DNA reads TGTGCCAGCAGCCAGACAGGGGGCGCCCGGGAAAAACTGTTTTTT.

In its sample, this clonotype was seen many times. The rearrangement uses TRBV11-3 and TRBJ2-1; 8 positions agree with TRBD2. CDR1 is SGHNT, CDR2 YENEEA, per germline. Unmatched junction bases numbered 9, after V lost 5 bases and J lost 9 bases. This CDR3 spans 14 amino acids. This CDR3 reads CASSPTGGVGEQFF. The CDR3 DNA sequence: TGTGCCAGCAGCCCGACGGGGGGGGTGGGTGAGCAGTTCTTC.

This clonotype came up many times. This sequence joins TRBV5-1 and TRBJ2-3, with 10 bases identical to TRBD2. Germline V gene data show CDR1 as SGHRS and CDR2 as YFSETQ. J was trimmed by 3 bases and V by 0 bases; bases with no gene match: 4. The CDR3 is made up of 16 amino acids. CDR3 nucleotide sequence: TGCGCCAGCAGCTTGGGGGGGACTAGCGCGACAGATACGCAGTATTTT. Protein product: CASSLGGTSATDTQYF.